The 4 T cell receptor beta chains below come from one sample, sequenced in a study of blood T cell repertoires in COVID-19. The data were produced by immunoSEQ multiplex PCR, yet TCRdb's version contains in-frame clones alone and is incomplete. The sample has some 200,000 clones, roughly 85% seen once; the top ten hold approximately 26%. Sequencing was done on a sample of peripheral blood. The receptors come from a woman in her 70s with acute or convalescent COVID-19.

This chain connects TRBV3-1 (or the pseudogene TRBV3-2) to TRBJ2-1; 11 positions agree with TRBD2. There are 16 residues in the CDR3. Germline V gene lookup returns CDR1 LGHDT and CDR2 YNNKEL (reference sequence). Trimming removed 2 bases from V and 7 bases from J; junction bases left unmatched: 7. The CDR3 bases are TGTGCCAGCAGCCAAATAGCGGGAGGGCCGGTAAATGAGCAGTTCTTC. This translates into CASSQIAGGPVNEQFF.

This chain uses TRBV11-2 with TRBJ1-1, with TRBD1 matching over 9 bases. Germline CDR1 and CDR2: SGHAT and FQNNGV. CDR3 length: 14 amino acids. With V trimmed by 0 bases and J by 10 bases, 6 bases remained unmatched. CDR3: CASSLDLTGGPAFF. CDR3 coding DNA: TGTGCCAGCAGCTTAGATTTGACAGGGGGACCAGCTTTCTTT.

This clone was seen a handful of times. The rearrangement uses TRBV12-3 or TRBV12-4 and TRBJ2-5, with D tentatively TRBD1 (6 bases). Trimming shortened V by 4 bases and J by 1 base, and 7 bases separated the two germline ends. The length of the CDR3 is 13 residues. The CDR3: CASSWTAQETQYF. CDR3 in DNA: TGTGCCAGCAGTTGGACAGCCCAAGAGACCCAGTACTTC.

The chain joins TRBV12-5 to TRBJ1-2, with D possibly matching TRBD1 (5 bases). This CDR3 is 14 amino acids long. The germline gives CDR1 LGHNT, CDR2 FRNRAP. Between the trimmed V and J ends, which lost 7 bases and 4 bases, there was a span of 16 bases. The CDR3 sequence: CASAPSGGGYGYTF. The CDR3 DNA follows: TGTGCTAGTGCCCCCTCCGGGGGGGGCTATGGCTACACCTTC.